The present entry profiles one T cell receptor (beta chain) with its context. Antigen specificity is unknown. Trimming stripped 0 bases from V and 3 bases from J, with 17 bases between. Germline CDR1 reads GTSNPN; CDR2 reads SVGIG (reference sequence). CDR3 length: 16 amino acids. TCRdb reanalysed the multiplex PCR reads using MiXCR and keeps one entry per CDR3 protein. The sample consists of about 140,000 distinct CDR3 sequences, 32% of them appearing once. This entry comes from a study of breast tumors, draining lymph nodes, adjacent tissues. General study results and limits: The data were judged consistent with most tumor T cells coming from lymph node and expanding in tumor. Luminal-like breast cancer showed significantly higher tumor–nontumor repertoire similarity than basal-like. Tumor TCR diversity was below lymph nodes but above nontumor tissue.

Breast cancer patients provided tissue from their axillary draining lymph nodes. This clonotype originated in a female donor with breast cancer. Some clones in this sample may be carry-over from other donors' samples. The sample was axillary lymph node tissue. The chain recombines TRBV30 with TRBJ1-2; a possible D gene is TRBD1 (5 bases). The chain's CDR3 is CAWSVVRSGGDYGYTF. CDR3 DNA sequence: TGTGCCTGGAGTGTCGTAAGGTCGGGGGGGGACTATGGCTACACCTTC. The full variable domain, with the rest looked up from reference TRBV30 and TRBJ1-2, is SQTIHQWPATLVQPVGSPLSLECTVEGTSNPNLYWYRQAAGRGLQLLFYSVGIGQISSEVPQNLSASRPQDRQFILSSKKLLLSDSGFYLCAWSVVRSGGDYGYTFGSGTRLTVV.